The entry that follows covers one TCR beta chain sequence. The target of this receptor is not known. Per-base quality was not reported, and no clone a single base away is much larger than it. The CDR3 has 14 amino acids, counting the end cysteine and phenylalanine. Of the read, only the CDR3 DNA is kept; its 42 bases are in frame from base 1. Looking up the germline V gene yields CDR1 KGHSH and CDR2 LQKENI. Compared with germline, V lacks 6 bases and J lacks 2 bases; bases without a gene match: 3. The collaborating institutions used their own protocols to collect whole blood in K2EDTA tubes. Collaborator samples were shipped for TCRbeta analysis as frozen whole blood, isolated PBMCs, or DNA extracted from either sample type. This record belongs to a study of blood T cell repertoires in COVID-19 (dated by TCRdb to about 2020). For the wider study: The collaborator samples originated in the United States, Italy and Spain and spanned the acute and convalescent phases of COVID-19. The material from the prospective study consisted of cDNA or gDNA derived from T cells, B-cell-depleted T cells, or PBMCs. The dataset comprised deeply sampled blood TCRbeta repertoires from subjects exposed to, actively infected with, or recovered from COVID-19. The repertoires were released in a freely available public database meant as a resource for research on the immune response to SARS-CoV-2. Samples came from the ongoing ImmuneRACE study (first 160 participants) plus 1,254 subjects from 6 global collaborators. Sample metadata almost always included a de-identified subject ID, COVID-19 status, age in years and sex. Where available, HLA class I and class II types were taken from metadata supplied by the sample provider and were not determined by assay-based typing.

The immunoSEQ Assay, a bias-controlled multiplex PCR, was used to amplify TCRbeta CDR3 regions from genomic DNA. The authors' analysis ran thus. The number of nucleated cells in each sample was estimated from the amplification of reference gene primers within the assay. Sequence reads were collapsed and filtered to measure the absolute abundance of every unique TCRbeta CDR3 rearrangement. Productive Simpson clonality was computed per sample as the square root of Simpson's diversity index over productive rearrangements. TCRdb's version of the immuneACCESS table is confined to in-frame rearrangements and falls short of the full clone set. An unresolved V gene accounts for under half of the shortfall where checked; the remainder is of unknown origin. That table gives V, J and clone size, and the DNA gave D and trimming. For this sample the table gives 150,000 to 200,000 clones, of which 70% to 90% were detected only once. 4% to 5% of the sample is held by the ten biggest clonotypes.

Study-level results and caveats: The quantity of clinical and demographic metadata differed by source and by participant and was supplied without curation.

The source of this sequence is a human donor in a cohort sampled during active COVID-19. The chain uses TRBV18 and TRBJ1-5, with 8 junctional bases fitting TRBD1. Sequenced input: peripheral blood. In nucleotide form, the sequence is TGTGCCAGCTCGGAGACAGGGGGCAATCAGCCCCAGCATTTT. This gives the protein CASSETGGNQPQHF.